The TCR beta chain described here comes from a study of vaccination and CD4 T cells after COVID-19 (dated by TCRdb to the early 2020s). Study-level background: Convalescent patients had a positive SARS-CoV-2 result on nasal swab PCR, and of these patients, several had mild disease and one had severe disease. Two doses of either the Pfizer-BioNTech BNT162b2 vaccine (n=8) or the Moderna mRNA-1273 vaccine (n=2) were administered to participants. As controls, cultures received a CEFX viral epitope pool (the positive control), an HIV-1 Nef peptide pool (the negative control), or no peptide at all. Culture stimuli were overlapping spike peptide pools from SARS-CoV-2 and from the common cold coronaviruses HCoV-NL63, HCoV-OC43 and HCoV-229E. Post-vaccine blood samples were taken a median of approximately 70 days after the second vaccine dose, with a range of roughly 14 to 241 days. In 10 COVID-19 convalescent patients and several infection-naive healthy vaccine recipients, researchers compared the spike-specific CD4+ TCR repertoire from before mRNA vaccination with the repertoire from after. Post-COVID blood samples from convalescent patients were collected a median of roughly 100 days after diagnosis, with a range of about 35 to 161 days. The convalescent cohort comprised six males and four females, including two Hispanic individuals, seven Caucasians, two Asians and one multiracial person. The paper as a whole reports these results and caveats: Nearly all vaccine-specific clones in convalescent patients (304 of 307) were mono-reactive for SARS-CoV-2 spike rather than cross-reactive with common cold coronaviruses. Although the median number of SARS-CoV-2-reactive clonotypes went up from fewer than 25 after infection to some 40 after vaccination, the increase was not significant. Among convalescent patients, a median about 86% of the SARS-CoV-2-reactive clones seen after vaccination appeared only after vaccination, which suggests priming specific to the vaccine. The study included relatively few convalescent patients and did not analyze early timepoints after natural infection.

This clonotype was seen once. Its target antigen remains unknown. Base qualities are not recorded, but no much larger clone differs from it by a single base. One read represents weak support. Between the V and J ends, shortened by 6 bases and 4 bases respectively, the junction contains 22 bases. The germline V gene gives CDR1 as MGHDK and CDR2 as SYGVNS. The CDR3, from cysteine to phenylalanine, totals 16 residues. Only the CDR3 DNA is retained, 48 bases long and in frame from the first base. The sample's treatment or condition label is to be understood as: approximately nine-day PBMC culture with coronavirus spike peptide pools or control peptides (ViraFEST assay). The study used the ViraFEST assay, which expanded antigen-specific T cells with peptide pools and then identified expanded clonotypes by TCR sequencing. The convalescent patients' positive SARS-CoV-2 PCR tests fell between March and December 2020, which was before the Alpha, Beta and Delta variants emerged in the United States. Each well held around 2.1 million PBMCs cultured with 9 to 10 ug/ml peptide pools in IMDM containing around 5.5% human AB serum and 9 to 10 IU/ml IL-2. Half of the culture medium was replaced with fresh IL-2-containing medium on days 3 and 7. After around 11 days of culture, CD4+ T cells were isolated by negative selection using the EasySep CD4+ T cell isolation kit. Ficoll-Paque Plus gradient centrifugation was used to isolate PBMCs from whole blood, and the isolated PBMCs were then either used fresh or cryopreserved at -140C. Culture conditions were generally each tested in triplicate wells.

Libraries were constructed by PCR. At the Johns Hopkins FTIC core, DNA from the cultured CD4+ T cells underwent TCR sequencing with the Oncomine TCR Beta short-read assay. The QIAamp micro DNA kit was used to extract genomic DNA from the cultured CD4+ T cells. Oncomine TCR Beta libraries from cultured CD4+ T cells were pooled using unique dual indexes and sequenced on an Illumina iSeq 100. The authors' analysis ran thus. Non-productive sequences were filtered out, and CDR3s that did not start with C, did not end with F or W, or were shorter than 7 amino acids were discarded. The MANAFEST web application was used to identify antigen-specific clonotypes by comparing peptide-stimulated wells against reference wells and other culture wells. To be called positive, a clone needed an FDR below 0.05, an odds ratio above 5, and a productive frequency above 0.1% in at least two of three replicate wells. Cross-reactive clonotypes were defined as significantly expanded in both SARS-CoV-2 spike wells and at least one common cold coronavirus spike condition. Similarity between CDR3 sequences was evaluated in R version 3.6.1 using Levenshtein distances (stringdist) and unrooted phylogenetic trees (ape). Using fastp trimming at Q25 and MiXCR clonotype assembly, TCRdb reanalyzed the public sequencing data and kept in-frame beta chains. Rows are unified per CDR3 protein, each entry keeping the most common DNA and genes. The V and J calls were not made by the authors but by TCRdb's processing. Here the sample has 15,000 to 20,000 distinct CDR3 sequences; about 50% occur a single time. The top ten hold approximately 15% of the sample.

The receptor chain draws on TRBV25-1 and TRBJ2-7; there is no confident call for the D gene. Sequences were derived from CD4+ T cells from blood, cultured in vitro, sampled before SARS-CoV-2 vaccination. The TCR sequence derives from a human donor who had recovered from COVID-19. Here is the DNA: TGTGCCAGCAGCCTGGGAATAAGGATTGTTGGTTACGAGCAGTACTTC. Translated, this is CASSLGIRIVGYEQYF.